The sequence of this TCR beta chain was determined in a study of T cells in Graves' hyperthyroidism and ophthalmopathy. Amplification yielded TCR beta CDR3 regions, with RNA transcripts as the source. The HTBI primer set served for first-round RT-PCR of the TCR CDR3. In TCRdb, the multiplex PCR reads were re-called with MiXCR into one record per CDR3 protein. The top ten hold 5.3% of the sample, which has 400,000 to 500,000 distinct CDR3 sequences, roughly 15% seen once. Patients with uncontrolled infections, other autoimmune diseases, pregnancy or lactation were excluded. The CDR3 has 13 residues. Germline loops: CDR1 DFQATT, CDR2 SNEGSKA (reference sequence). V lost 6 bases, J lost 4 bases, and 4 bases stayed unmatched.

Input material: blood. V is TRBV20-1 and J is TRBJ2-1; 9 positions agree with TRBD2. This clonotype originated in a woman younger than 35 with Graves' hyperthyroidism. CDR3 bases: TGCAGTGCCATAGCGGGAGCTTACAATGAGCAGTTCTTC. Its translation: CSAIAGAYNEQFF.